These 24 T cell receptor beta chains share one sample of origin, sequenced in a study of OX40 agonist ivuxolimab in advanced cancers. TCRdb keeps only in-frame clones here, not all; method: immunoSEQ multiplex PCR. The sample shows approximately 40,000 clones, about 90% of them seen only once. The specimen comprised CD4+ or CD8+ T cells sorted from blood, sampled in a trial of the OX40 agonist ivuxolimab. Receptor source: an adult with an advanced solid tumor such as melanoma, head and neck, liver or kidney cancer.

The CDR3: CAWSEDATNEKLFF. In DNA form, the CDR3 reads TGTGCCTGGAGTGAGGATGCAACTAATGAAAAACTGTTTTTT. This chain joins TRBV30 and TRBJ1-4; D gene uncertain. V lost 1 base to trimming and J lost 0 bases, with 6 bases between them. The CDR3 sequence is 14 residues long. Germline lookup yields CDR1 GTSNPN and CDR2 SVGIG (reference sequence).

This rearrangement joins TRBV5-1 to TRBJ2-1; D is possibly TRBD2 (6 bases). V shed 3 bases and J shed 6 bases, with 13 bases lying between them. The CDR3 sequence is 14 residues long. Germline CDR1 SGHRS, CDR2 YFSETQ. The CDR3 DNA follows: TGCGCCAGCAGCTGGACTACCTCAGGCAATGAGCAGTTCTTC. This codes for CASSWTTSGNEQFF.

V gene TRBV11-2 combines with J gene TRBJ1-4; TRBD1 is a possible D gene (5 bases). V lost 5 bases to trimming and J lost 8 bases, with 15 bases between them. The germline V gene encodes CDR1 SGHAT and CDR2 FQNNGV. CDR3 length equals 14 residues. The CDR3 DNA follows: TGTGCCAGCAGCCCCGCAGGGCGTTGGGAAAAACTGTTTTTT. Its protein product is CASSPAGRWEKLFF.

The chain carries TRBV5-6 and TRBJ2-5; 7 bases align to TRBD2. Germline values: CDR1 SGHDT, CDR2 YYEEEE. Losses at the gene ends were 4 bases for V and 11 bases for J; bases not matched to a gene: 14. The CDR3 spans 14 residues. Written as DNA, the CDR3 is TGTGCCAGCAGCCCATGGACTAGGGAACCGACACAGTACTTC. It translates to CASSPWTREPTQYF.

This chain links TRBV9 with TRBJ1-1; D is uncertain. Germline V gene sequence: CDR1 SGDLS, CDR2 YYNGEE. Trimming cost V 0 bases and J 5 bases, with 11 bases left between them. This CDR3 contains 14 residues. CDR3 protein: CASSVARDGTEAFF. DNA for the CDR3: TGTGCCAGCAGCGTAGCACGAGATGGGACTGAAGCTTTCTTT.

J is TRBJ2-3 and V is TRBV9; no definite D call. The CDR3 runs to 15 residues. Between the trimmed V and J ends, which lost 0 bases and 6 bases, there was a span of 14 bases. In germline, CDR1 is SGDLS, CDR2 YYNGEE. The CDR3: CASSVASSLGDTQYF. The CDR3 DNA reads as TGTGCCAGCAGCGTAGCATCCAGCCTAGGGGATACGCAGTATTTT.

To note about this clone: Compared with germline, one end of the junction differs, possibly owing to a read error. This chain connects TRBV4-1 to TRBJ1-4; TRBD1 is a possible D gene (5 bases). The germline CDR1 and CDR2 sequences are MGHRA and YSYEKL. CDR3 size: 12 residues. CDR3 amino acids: CASSPGPGIRIF. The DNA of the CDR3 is TGCGCCAGCAGCCCCGGCCCAGGGATTCGGATTTTT.

In DNA form, the CDR3 reads TGTGCCAGCAGCTTGGAGGGGGGCCGCTATGGCTACACCTTC. It is translated as CASSLEGGRYGYTF. This chain links TRBV5-6 with TRBJ1-2, with D possibly TRBD1 on 6 matching bases. V lost 0 bases, J lost 4 bases, and 10 bases lay in between. Germline V gene sequence: CDR1 SGHDT, CDR2 YYEEEE. CDR3 length: 14 amino acids. Complete variable domain (other parts from reference TRBV5-6 and TRBJ1-2): DAGVTQSPTHLIKTRGQQVTLRCSPKSGHDTVSWYQQALGQGPQFIFQYYEEEERQRGNFPDRFSGHQFPNYSSELNVNALLLGDSALYLCASSLEGGRYGYTFGSGTRLTVV.

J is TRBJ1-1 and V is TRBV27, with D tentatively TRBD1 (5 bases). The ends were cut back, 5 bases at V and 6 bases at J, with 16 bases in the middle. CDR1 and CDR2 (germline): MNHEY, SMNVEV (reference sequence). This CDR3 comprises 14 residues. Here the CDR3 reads CASSLVPGGPEAFF. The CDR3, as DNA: TGTGCCAGCAGTCTGGTCCCGGGGGGACCTGAAGCTTTCTTT.

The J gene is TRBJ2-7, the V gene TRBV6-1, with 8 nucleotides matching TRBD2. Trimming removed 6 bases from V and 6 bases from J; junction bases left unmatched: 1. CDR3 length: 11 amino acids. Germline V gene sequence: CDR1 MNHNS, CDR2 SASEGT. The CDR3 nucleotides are TGTGCCAGCAGCCGGGGGGGCGAGCAGTACTTC. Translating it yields CASSRGGEQYF.

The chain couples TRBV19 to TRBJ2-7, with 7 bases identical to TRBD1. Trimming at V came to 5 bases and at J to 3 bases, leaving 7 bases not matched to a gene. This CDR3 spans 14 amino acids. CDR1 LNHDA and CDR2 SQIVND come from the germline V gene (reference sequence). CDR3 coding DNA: TGTGCCAGTAGTGACAGGGTGGCAAGCTACGAGCAGTACTTC. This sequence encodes CASSDRVASYEQYF.

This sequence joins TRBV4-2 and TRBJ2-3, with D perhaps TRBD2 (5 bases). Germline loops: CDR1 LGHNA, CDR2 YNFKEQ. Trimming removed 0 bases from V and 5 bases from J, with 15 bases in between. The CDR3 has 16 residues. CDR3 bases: TGTGCCAGCAGCCAAGATGGTGGCCCAAGCGGAGATACGCAGTATTTT. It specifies CASSQDGGPSGDTQYF.

CDR3 in amino acids: CASSLLARNTGELFF. The CDR3 DNA reads as TGTGCCAGCAGTTTATTGGCGCGGAACACCGGGGAGCTGTTTTTT. The chain employs TRBV6-5 and TRBJ2-2, with D hard to call. The CDR3 sequence is 15 residues long. The germline CDR1 and CDR2 sequences are MNHEY and SVGAGI. V was pared by 4 bases and J by 1 base, with 10 bases between.

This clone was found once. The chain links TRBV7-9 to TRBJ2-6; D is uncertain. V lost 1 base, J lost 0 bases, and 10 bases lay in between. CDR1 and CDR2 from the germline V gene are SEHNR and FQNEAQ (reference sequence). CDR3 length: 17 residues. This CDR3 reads CASSLGPSISGANVLTF. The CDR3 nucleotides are TGTGCCAGCAGCTTAGGTCCCAGCATCTCTGGGGCCAACGTCCTGACTTTC.

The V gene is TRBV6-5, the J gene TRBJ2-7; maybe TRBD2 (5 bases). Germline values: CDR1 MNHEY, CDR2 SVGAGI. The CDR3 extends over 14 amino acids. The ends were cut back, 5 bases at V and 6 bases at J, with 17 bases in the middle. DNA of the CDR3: TGTGCCAGCAGTCCCGACCTAGCACTTCTCGAGCAGTACTTC. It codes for CASSPDLALLEQYF.

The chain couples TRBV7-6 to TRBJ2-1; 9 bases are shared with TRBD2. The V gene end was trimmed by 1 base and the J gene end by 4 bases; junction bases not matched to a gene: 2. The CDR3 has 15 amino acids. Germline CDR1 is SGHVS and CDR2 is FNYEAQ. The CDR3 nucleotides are TGTGCCAGCAGCTTAGGTCTAGCGGGGTACAATGAGCAGTTCTTC. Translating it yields CASSLGLAGYNEQFF.

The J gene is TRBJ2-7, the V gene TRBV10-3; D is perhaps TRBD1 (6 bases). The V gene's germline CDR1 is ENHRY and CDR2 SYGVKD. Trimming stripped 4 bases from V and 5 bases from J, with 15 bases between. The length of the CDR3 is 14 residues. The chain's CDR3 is CAISGYRAADEQYF. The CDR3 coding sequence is TGTGCCATCAGTGGGTACAGGGCGGCGGACGAGCAGTACTTC.

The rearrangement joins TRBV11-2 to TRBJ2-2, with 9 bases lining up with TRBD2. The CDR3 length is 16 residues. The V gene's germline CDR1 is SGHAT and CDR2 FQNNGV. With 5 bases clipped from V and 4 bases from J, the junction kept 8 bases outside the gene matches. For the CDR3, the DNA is TGTGCCAGCAGCGTTGATAGCGGGAGACTCACCGGGGAGCTGTTTTTT. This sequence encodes CASSVDSGRLTGELFF.

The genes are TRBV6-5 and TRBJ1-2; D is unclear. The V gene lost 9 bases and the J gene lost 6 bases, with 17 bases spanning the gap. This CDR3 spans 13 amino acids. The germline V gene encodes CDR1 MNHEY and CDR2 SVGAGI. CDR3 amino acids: CASRMTEANGYTF. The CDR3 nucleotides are TGTGCCAGTAGAATGACGGAGGCGAATGGCTACACCTTC.

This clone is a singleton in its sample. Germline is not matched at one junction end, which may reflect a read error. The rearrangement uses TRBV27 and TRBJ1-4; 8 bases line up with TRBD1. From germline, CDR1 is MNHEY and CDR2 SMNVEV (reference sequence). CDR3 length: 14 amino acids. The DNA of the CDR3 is TGTGCCAGCAGTTTATCGGTGACAGGGGCCATACTGGTTTTT. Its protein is CASSLSVTGAILVF.

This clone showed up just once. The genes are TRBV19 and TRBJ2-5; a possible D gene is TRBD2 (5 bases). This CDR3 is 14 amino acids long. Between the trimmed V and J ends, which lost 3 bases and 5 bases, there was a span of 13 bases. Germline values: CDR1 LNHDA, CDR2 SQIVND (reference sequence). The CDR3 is CASSIRGYLETQYF. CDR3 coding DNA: TGTGCCAGTAGTATCCGCGGGTACCTCGAGACCCAGTACTTC.

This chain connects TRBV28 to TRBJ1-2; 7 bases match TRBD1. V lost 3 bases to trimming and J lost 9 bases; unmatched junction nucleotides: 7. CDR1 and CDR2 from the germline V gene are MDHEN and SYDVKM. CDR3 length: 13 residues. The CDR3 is CASSFSNRGRYTF. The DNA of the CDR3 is TGTGCCAGCAGTTTTTCAAACAGGGGACGCTACACCTTC.

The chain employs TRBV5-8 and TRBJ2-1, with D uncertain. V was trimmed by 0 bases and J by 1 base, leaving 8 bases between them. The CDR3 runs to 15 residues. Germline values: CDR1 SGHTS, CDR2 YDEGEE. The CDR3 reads CASSLVENSYNEQFF. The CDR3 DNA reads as TGTGCCAGCAGCTTGGTAGAGAATTCCTACAATGAGCAGTTCTTC.

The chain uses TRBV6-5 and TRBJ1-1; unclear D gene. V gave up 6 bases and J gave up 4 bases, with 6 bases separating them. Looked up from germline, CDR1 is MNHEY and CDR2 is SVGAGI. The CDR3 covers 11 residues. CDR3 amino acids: CASRFSTEAFF. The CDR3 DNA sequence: TGTGCCAGCAGGTTTTCCACTGAAGCTTTCTTT.